The T cell receptor beta chain under discussion was sequenced for a study of shared clonotypes between healthy human individuals. Across the study: The donors, two women and a few men, were aged 18 to 49.

V dropped 0 bases and J dropped 5; count of bases not matched to a gene: 14. This CDR3 has 18 amino acids. Germline loops: CDR1 SGDLS, CDR2 YYNGEE. Broader study findings: Between a few donors, naive CD4 clonotypes were shared at a level of around 5.2%.

As to this clone: Its target is unknown.

Deep-level assay runs were performed. Sorted-subset replicate PCRs used 200 ng DNA, 30,000 or so T cell genomes. The assay was immunoSEQ multiplex PCR, and TCRdb's table has in-frame clones only and misses some. Among roughly 330,000 clones, about 74% were seen once, and the ten largest hold around 10%. The origin of this receptor is a man between 25 and 39 years old in good health. The chain carries TRBV9 and TRBJ2-3, with 8 bases that match TRBD2. Sequencing was performed on memory CD4+ T cells sorted from blood. The sample's subset: CD45RA-negative fraction. CDR3 in DNA: TGTGCCAGCAGCGTAGATGATGAGACGGGAGGGCCGAAAGATACGCAGTATTTT. Translation gives CASSVDDETGGPKDTQYF.